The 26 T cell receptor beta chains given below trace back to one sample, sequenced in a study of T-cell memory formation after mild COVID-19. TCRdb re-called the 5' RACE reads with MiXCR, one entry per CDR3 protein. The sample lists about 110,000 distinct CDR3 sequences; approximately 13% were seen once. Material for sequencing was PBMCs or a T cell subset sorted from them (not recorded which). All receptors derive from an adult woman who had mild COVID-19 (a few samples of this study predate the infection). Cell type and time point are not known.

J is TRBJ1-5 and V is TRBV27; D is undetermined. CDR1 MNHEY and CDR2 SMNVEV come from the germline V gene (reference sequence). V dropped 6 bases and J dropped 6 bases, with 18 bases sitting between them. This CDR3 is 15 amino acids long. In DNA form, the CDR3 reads TGTGCCAGCAGACCCCACGTGGAAGTCCCTCAGCCCCAGCATTTT. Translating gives CASRPHVEVPQPQHF.

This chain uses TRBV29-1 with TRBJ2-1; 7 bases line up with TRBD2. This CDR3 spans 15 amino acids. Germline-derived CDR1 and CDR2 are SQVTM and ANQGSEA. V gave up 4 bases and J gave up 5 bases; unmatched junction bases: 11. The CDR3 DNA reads TGCAGCGTTGTGTGGGGACCGCGGGAGAACAATGAGCAGTTCTTC. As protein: CSVVWGPRENNEQFF.

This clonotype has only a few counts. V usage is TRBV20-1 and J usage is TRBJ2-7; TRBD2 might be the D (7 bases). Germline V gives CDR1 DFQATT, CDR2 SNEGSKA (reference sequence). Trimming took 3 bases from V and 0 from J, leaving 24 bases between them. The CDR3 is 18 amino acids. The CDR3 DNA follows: TGCAGTGCTAGTACCGGGGGGCTAGGGTATCTCCGCTCCTACGAGCAGTACTTC. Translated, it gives CSASTGGLGYLRSYEQYF.

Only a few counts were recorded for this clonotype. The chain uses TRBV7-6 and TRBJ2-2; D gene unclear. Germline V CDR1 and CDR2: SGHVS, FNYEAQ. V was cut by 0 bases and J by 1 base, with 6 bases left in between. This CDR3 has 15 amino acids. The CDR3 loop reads CASSLAGENTGELFF. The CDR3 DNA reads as TGTGCCAGCAGCTTAGCTGGGGAGAACACCGGGGAGCTGTTTTTT.

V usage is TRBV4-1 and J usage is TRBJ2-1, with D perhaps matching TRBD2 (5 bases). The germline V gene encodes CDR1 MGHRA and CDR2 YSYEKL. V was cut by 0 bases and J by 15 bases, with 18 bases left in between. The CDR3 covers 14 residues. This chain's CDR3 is CASSQENEGPSLFF. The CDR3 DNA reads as TGCGCCAGCAGCCAAGAAAACGAGGGCCCAAGTCTGTTCTTC.

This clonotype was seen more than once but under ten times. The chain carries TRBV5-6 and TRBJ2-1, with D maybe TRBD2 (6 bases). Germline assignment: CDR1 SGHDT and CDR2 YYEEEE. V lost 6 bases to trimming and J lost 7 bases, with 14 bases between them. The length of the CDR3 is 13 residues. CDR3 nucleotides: TGTGCCAGCACCGCGGCGGGGTGGAATGAGCAGTTCTTC. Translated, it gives CASTAAGWNEQFF.

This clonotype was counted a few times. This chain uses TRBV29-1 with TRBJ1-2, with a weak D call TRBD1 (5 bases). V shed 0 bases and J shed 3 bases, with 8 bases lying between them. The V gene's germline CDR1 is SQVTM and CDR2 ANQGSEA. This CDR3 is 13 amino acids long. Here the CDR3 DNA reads TGCAGCGTTGAAGATGCCAGGGACTATGGCTACACCTTC. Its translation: CSVEDARDYGYTF.

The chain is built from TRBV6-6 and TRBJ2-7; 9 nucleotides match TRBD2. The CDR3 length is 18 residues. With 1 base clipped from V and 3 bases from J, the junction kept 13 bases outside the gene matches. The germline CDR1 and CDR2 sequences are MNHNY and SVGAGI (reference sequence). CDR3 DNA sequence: TGTGCCAGCAGTTACTTCCCCCAGGGACTAGCAAAAAACTACGAGCAGTACTTC. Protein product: CASSYFPQGLAKNYEQYF.

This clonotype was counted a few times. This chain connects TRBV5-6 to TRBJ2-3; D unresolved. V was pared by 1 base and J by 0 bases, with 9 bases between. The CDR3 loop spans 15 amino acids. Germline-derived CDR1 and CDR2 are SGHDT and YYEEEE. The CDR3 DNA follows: TGTGCCAGCAGCTTGTTTGTTTCTAGCACAGATACGCAGTATTTT. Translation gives CASSLFVSSTDTQYF.

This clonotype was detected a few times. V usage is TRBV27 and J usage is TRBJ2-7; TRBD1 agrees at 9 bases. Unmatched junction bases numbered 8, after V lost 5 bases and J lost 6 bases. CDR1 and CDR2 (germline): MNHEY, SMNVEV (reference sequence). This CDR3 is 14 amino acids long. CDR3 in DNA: TGTGCCAGCAGTCCAGGGACAGGGTTGATCGAGCAGTACTTC. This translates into CASSPGTGLIEQYF.

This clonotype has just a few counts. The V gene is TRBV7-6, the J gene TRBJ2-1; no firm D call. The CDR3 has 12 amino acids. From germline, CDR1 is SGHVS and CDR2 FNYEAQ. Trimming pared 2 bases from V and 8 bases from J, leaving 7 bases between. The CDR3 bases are TGTGCCAGCAGCTTACGCATCGATGAGCAGTTCTTC. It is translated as CASSLRIDEQFF.

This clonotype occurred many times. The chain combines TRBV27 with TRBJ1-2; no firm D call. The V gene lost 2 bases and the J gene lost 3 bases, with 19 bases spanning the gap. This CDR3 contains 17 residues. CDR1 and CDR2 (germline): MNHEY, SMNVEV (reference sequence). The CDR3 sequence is CASSLNGWSARYYGYTF. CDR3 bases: TGTGCCAGCAGTTTAAACGGTTGGTCAGCCCGCTACTATGGCTACACCTTC.

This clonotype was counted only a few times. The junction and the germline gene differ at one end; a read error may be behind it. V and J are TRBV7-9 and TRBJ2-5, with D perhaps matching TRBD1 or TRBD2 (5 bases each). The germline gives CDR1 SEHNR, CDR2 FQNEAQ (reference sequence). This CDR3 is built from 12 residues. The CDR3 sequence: CASSLDRGTPYF. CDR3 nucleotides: TGTGCCAGCAGCTTGGACCGGGGCACCCCGTACTTC.

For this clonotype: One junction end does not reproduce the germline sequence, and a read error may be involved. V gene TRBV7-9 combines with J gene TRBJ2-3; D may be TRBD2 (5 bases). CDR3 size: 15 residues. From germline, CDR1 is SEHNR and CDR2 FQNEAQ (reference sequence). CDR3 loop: CASRLGGLTTDTQYF. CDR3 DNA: TGTGCCAGCAGATTAGGCGGACTTACCACAGATACGCAGTATTTT.

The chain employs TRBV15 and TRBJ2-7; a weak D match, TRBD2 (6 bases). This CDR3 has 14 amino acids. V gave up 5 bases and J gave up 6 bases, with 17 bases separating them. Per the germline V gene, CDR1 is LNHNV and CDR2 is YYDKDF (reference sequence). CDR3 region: CATSVSGASAEQYF. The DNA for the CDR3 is TGTGCCACCAGCGTCTCAGGAGCTAGCGCCGAGCAGTACTTC.

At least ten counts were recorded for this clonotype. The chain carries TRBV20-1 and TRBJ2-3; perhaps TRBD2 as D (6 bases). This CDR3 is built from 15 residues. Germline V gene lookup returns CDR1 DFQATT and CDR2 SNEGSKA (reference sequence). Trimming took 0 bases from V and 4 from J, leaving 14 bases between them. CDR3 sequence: CSARDRLVAPDTQYF. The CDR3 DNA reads TGCAGTGCTAGAGATCGACTAGTGGCCCCAGATACGCAGTATTTT.

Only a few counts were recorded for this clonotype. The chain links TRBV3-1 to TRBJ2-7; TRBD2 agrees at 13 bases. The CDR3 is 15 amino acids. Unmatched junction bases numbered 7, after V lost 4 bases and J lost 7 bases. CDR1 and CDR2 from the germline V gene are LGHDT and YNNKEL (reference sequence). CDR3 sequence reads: CASSPGTSGAEEQYF. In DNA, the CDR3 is TGTGCCAGCAGCCCCGGGACTAGCGGGGCCGAGGAGCAGTACTTC.

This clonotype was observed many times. CDR3 protein: CASSSPDSLNTGELFF. DNA of the CDR3: TGTGCCAGCAGCTCACCGGACTCGCTAAACACCGGGGAGCTGTTTTTT. This chain joins TRBV7-2 and TRBJ2-2, with D perhaps matching TRBD2 (5 bases). The CDR3 totals 16 residues. CDR1 SGHTA and CDR2 FQGNSA come from the germline V gene. The V gene lost 4 bases and the J gene lost 2 bases, with 14 bases spanning the gap.

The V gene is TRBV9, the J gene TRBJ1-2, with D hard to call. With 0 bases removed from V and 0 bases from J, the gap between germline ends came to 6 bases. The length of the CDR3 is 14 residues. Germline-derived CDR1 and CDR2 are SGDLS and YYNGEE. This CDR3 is CASSVDQANYGYTF. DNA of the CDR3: TGTGCCAGCAGCGTAGACCAAGCTAACTATGGCTACACCTTC.

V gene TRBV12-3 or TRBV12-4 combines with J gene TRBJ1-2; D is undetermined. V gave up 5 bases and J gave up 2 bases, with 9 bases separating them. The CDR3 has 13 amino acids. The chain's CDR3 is CASSPDGNYGYTF. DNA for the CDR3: TGTGCCAGCAGTCCGGACGGAAACTATGGCTACACCTTC.

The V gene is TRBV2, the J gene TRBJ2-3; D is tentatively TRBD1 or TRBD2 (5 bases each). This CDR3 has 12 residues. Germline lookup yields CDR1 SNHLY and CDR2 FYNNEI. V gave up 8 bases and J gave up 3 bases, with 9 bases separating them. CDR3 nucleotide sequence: TGTGCCAGCGGCTGGGGGACAGATACGCAGTATTTT. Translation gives CASGWGTDTQYF.

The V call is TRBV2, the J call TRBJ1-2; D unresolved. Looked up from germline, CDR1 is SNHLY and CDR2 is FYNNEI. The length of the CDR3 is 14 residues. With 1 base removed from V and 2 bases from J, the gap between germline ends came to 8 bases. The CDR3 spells CASSEGRPNYGYTF. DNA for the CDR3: TGTGCCAGCAGTGAAGGTCGGCCCAACTATGGCTACACCTTC.

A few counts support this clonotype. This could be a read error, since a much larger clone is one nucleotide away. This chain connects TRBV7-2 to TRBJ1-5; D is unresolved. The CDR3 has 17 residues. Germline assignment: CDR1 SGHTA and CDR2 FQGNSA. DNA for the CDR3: TGTGCCAGCATCTTAGGAGTGGACCGTTATAGCAATCAGCCCCAGCATTTT. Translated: CASILGVDRYSNQPQHF.

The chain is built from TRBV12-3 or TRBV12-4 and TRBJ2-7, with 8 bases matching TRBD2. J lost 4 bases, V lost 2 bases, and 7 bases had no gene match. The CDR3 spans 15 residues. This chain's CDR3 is CASSLPAGDSYEQYF. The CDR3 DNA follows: TGTGCCAGCAGTTTACCAGCGGGGGACTCTTACGAGCAGTACTTC.

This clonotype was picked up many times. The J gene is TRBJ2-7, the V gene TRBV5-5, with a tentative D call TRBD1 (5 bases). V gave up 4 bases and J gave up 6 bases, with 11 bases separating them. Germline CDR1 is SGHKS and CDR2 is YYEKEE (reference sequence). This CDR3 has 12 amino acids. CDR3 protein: CASSDQGTEQYF. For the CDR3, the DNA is TGTGCCAGCAGCGACCAGGGAACCGAGCAGTACTTC.

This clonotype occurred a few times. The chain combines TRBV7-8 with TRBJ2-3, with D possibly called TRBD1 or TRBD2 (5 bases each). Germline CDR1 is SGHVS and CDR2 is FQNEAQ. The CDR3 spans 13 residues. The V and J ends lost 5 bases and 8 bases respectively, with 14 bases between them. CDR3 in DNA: TGTGCCAGCAGCCCAGAAGGGGACGGTACGCAGTATTTT. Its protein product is CASSPEGDGTQYF.